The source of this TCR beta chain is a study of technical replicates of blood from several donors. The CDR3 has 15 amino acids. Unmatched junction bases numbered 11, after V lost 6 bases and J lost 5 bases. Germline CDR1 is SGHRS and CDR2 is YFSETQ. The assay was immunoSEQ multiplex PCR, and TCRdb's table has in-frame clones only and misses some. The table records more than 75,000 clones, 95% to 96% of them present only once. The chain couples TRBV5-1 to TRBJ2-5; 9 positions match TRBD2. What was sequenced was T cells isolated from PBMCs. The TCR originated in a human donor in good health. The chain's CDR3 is CASTPRVAGVETQYF. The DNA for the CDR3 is TGCGCCAGCACCCCCCGGGTAGCGGGAGTTGAGACCCAGTACTTC.